This TCR beta chain derives from a study of T cell repertoires in cytomegalovirus infection. At the level of the study: In public TCR beta signatures, there were indications of both CMV infection and matching HLA type.

One entry per CDR3 protein, called by TCRdb with MiXCR from the reads. This table has some 99,000 distinct CDR3 sequences, about 28% appearing once. V shed 4 bases and J shed 6 bases, with 13 bases lying between them. This CDR3 is built from 13 residues. Germline V CDR1 and CDR2: SEHNR, FQNEAQ (reference sequence). Note on this clonotype: As yet, its antigen is unknown.

The source material was CD8+ T cells from cultured PBMCs, sampled from culture after CMV antigen stimulation. The chain combines TRBV7-9 with TRBJ2-7; D possibly corresponds to TRBD2 (5 bases). This clonotype originated in a human donor in good health (CMV status not recorded). Some clones in this sample may be carry-over from other donors' samples. The CDR3 protein is CASSSIGGGEQYF. Written as DNA, the CDR3 is TGTGCCAGCAGCTCAATTGGAGGAGGCGAGCAGTACTTC.